The source of this T cell receptor beta chain is a study of cytomegalovirus exposure and HLA in healthy donors. Findings and caveats of the study: Most TCR sequences showed up rarely, but some public TCRs showed up in many donors. Several of the most significant clusters appeared, in a later analysis, to be linked to common viral pathogens. TCR beta chain V- and J-gene trimming was linked, in a later analysis, to a missense variant in DCLRE1C.

Turning to this clone: The antigen is undetermined.

CDR1 is LNHNV and CDR2 is YYDKDF in the germline V gene (reference sequence). CDR3 length: 16 amino acids. Trimming cost V 1 base and J 5 bases, with 14 bases left between them. The PCR was carried out with 60 Vbeta primers and 13 Jbeta primers. The assay was immunoSEQ multiplex PCR, and TCRdb's table has in-frame clones only and misses some. The table records about 140,000 clones, 60% to 75% of them present only once. What was sequenced was PBMCs. This clonotype was obtained from a human donor in good health. J is TRBJ2-2 and V is TRBV15; D is ambiguous. The CDR3: CATSRVKQPRTGELFF. CDR3 coding DNA: TGTGCCACCAGCAGAGTTAAGCAGCCTAGGACCGGGGAGCTGTTTTTT. Full variable domain (remainder filled in from reference TRBV15 and TRBJ2-2): DAMVIQNPRYQVTQFGKPVTLSCSQTLNHNVMYWYQQKSSQAPKLLFHYYDKDFNNEADTPDNFQSRRPNTSFCFLDIRSPGLGDTAMYLCATSRVKQPRTGELFFGEGSRLTVL.